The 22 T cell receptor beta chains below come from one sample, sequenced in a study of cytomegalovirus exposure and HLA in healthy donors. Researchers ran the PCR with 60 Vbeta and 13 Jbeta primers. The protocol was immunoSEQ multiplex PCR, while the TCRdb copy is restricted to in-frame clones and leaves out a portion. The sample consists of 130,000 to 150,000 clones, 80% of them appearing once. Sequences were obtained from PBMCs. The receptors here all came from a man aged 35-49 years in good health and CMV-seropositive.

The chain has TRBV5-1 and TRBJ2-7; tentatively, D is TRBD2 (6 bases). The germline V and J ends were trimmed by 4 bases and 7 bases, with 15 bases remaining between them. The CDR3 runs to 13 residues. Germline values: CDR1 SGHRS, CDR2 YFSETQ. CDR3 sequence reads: CASSTTSSGEQYF. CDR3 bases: TGCGCCAGCAGCACGACTAGTTCGGGGGAGCAGTACTTC. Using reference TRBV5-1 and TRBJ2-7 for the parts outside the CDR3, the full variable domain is KAGVTQTPRYLIKTRGQQVTLSCSPISGHRSVSWYQQTPGQGLQFLFEYFSETQRNKGNFPGRFSGRQFSNSRSEMNVSTLELGDSALYLCASSTTSSGEQYFGPGTRLTVT.

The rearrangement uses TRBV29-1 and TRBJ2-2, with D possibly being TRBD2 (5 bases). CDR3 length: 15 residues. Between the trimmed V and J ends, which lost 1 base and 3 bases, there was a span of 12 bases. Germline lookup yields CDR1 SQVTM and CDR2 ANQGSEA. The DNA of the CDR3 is TGCAGCGTTGAAGCTGCCCCGGGGTACACCGGGGAGCTGTTTTTT. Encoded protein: CSVEAAPGYTGELFF.

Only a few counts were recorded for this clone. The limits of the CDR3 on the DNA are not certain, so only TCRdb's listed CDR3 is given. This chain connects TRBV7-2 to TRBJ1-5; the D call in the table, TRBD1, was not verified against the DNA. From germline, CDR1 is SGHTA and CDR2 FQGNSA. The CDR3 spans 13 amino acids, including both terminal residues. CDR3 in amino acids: CASSQYFGQPQHF.

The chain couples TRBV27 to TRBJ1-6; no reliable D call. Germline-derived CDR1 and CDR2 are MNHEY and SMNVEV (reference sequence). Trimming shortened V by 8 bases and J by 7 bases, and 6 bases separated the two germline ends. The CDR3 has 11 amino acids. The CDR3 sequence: CASGGNSPLHF. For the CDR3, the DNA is TGTGCCAGCGGCGGGAATTCACCCCTCCACTTT.

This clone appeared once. CDR3 protein: CASSFRTGEQYF. CDR3 in DNA: TGTGCCAGCAGCTTCCGGACAGGGGAGCAGTACTTC. V is TRBV7-8 and J is TRBJ2-7; 8 positions match TRBD1. The CDR3 is 12 amino acids. V shed 3 bases and J 7 bases; nucleotides not matched to a gene: 2. CDR1 is SGHVS, CDR2 FQNEAQ, per germline. The whole variable domain, filled in from reference TRBV7-8 and TRBJ2-7, reads GAGVSQSPRYKVAKRGQDVALRCDPISGHVSLFWYQQALGQGPEFLTYFQNEAQLDKSGLPSDRFFAERPEGSVSTLKIQRTQQEDSAVYLCASSFRTGEQYFGPGTRLTVT.

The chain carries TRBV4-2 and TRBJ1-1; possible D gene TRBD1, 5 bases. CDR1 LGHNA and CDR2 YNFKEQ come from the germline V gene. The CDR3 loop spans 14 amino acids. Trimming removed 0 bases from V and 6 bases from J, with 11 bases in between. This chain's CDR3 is CASSQEGGSPEAFF. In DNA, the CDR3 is TGTGCCAGCAGCCAAGAGGGGGGGAGCCCTGAAGCTTTCTTT.

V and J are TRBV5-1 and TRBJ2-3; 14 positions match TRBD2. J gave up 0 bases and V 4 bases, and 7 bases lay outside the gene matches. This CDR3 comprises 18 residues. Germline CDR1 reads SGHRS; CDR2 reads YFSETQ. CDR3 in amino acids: CASSPRLAGGLSTDTQYF. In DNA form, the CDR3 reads TGCGCCAGCAGCCCTCGACTAGCGGGAGGGCTTAGCACAGATACGCAGTATTTT.

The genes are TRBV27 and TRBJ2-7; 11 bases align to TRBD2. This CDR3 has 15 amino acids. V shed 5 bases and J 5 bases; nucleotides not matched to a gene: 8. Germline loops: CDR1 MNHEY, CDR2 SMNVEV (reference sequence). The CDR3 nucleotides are TGTGCCAGCAGTAAAACGACTAGCGGGAACAACGAGCAGTACTTC. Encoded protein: CASSKTTSGNNEQYF.

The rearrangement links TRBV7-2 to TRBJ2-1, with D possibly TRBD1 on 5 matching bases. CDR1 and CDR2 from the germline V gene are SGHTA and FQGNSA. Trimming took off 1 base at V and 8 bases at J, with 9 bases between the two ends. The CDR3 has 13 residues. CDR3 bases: TGTGCCAGCAGCTTAGAGGGGTGGGATGAGCAGTTCTTC. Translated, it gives CASSLEGWDEQFF.

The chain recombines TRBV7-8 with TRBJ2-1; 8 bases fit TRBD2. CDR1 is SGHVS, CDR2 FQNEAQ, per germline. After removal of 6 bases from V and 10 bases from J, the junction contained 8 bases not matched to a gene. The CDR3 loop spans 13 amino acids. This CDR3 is CASSRLAGNEQFF. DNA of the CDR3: TGTGCCAGCAGTAGATTAGCGGGGAACGAGCAGTTCTTC.

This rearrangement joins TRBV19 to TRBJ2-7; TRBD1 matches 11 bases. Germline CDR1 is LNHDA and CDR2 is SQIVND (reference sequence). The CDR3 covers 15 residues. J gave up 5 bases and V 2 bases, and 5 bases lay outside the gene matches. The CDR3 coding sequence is TGTGCCAGTAGTATACGGGACAGGGGGTCAGACGAGCAGTACTTC. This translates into CASSIRDRGSDEQYF.

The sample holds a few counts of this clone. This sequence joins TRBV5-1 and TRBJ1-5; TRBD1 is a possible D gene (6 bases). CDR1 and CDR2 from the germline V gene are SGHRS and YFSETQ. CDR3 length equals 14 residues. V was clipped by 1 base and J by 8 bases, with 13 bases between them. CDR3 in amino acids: CASSLYGGVEPQHF. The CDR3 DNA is TGCGCCAGCAGCTTGTATGGGGGCGTTGAGCCCCAGCATTTT.

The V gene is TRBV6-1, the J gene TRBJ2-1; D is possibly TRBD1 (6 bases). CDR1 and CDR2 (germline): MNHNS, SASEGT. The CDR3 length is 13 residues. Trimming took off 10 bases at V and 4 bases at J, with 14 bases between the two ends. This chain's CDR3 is CATDRLVYNEQFF. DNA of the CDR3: TGTGCCACGGACAGACTTGTTTACAATGAGCAGTTCTTC.

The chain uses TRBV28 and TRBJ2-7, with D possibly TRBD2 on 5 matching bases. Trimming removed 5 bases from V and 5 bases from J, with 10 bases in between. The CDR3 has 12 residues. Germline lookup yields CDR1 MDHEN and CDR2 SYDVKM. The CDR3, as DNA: TGTGCCAGCAGTCCCCTCGGGGACGAGCAGTACTTC. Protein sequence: CASSPLGDEQYF.

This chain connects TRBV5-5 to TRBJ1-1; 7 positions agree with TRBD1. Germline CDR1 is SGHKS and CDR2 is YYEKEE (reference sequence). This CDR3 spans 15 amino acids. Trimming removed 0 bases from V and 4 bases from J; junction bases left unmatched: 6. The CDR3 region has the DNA TGTGCCAGCAGCTTGGCGAAGGGGGCGGGCACTGAAGCTTTCTTT. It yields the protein CASSLAKGAGTEAFF.

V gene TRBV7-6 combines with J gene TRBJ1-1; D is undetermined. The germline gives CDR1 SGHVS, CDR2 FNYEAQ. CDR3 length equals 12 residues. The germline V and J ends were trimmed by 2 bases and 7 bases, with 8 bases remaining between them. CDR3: CASSLSLGEAFF. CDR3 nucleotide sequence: TGTGCCAGCAGCTTATCTCTAGGTGAAGCTTTCTTT.

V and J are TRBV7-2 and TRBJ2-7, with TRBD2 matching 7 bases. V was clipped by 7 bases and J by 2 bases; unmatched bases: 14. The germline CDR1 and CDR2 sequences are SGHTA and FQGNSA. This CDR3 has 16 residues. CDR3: CASTPSGGTPPYEQYF. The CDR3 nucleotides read TGTGCCAGCACCCCTAGCGGAGGTACCCCTCCCTACGAGCAGTACTTC.

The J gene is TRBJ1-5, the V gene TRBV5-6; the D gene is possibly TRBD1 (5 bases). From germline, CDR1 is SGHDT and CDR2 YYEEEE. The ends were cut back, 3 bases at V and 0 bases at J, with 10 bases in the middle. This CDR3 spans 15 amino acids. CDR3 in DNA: TGTGCCAGCAGCTACAGGATCCATAGCAATCAGCCCCAGCATTTT. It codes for CASSYRIHSNQPQHF.

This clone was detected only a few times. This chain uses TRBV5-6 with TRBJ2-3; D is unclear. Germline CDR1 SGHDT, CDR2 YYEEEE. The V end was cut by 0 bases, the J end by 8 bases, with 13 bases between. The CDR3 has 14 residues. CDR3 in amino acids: CASSLDTPTGTQYF. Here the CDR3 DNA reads TGTGCCAGCAGCTTGGACACGCCAACGGGTACGCAGTATTTT.

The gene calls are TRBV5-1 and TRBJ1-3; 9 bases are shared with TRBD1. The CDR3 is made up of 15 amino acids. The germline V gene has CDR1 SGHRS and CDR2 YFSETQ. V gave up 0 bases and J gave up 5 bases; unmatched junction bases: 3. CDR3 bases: TGCGCCAGCAGCTTGGATGGACAGGGGAGAAACACCATATATTTT. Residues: CASSLDGQGRNTIYF.

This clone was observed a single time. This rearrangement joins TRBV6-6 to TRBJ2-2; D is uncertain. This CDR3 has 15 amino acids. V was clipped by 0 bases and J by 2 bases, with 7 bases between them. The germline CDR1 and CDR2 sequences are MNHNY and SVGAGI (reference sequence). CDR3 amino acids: CASSYSRINTGELFF. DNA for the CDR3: TGTGCCAGCAGTTACTCGCGGATAAACACCGGGGAGCTGTTTTTT.

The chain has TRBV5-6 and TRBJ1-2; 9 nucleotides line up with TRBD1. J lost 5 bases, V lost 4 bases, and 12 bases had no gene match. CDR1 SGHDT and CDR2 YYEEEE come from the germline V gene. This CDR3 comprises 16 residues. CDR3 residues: CASSVMDRGPFYGYTF. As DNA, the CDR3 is TGTGCCAGCAGCGTAATGGACAGGGGTCCATTTTATGGCTACACCTTC.